This TCR beta chain appears in the sequencing data of a study of T cell responses to AZD1222 COVID-19 vaccine. Study-wide results and limits: The donors showed a predominance of white British ancestry and of females, with possible underestimation of clonal diversity.

As regards this clone: Its antigen is still unknown.

This CDR3 contains 14 residues. Germline loops: CDR1 MNHNY, CDR2 SVGAGI (reference sequence). V lost 4 bases, J lost 4 bases, and 11 bases lay in between. Produced via immunoSEQ multiplex PCR; TCRdb's table is partial and in-frame only. Of about 120,000 clones in the sample, roughly 91% were seen once. The TCR originated in an adult who received the AZD1222 COVID-19 vaccine. Sequencing was performed on peripheral blood, taken 28 days after the second AZD1222 dose. The chain links TRBV6-6 to TRBJ2-1, with D perhaps TRBD2 (6 bases). The CDR3 sequence is CASSSAGYYNEQFF. CDR3 nucleotide sequence: TGTGCCAGCAGTTCTGCGGGGTATTACAATGAGCAGTTCTTC.